These 16 T cell receptor beta chains were all obtained from the same sample, sequenced in a study of blood T cell repertoires in COVID-19. The assay was immunoSEQ multiplex PCR, and TCRdb's table has in-frame clones only and misses some. The sample yields some 240,000 clones, roughly 87% seen once. What was sequenced was peripheral blood. The source of these receptors is a man in his fifties or sixties who had recovered from COVID-19.

The rearrangement joins TRBV7-9 to TRBJ2-2, with 10 positions matching TRBD2. The V segment lost 5 bases and the J segment 5 bases; nucleotides outside the gene matches: 8. The length of the CDR3 is 16 residues. CDR1 and CDR2 from the germline V gene are SEHNR and FQNEAQ (reference sequence). For the CDR3, the DNA is TGTGCCAGCAGCCCATTACTAGCGGGGTGGACCGGGGAGCTGTTTTTT. It is translated as CASSPLLAGWTGELFF.

V usage is TRBV5-1 and J usage is TRBJ2-3; D ambiguous. The V and J ends lost 4 bases and 1 base respectively, with 10 bases between them. The CDR3 is 14 amino acids. The germline CDR1 and CDR2 sequences are SGHRS and YFSETQ. Here the CDR3 DNA reads TGCGCCAGCAGCGACTTGAGTGGCACAGATACGCAGTATTTT. Protein: CASSDLSGTDTQYF.

This clone was detected a few times. The rearrangement links TRBV6-5 to TRBJ1-1; 8 bases map to TRBD1. The CDR3 contains 14 residues. Germline V CDR1 and CDR2: MNHEY, SVGAGI. Trimming at V came to 2 bases and at J to 6 bases, leaving 5 bases not matched to a gene. CDR3 DNA: TGTGCCAGCAGTTACCCACAGGGGGGCGCTGAAGCTTTCTTT. Its protein product is CASSYPQGGAEAFF.

In its sample, this clone was seen once. The chain has TRBV9 and TRBJ2-5; 7 bases match TRBD2. The CDR3 extends over 14 amino acids. The J segment lost 5 bases and the V segment lost 0 bases, leaving 4 bases of the junction unmatched. The germline V gene encodes CDR1 SGDLS and CDR2 YYNGEE. CDR3 coding DNA: TGTGCCAGCAGCGTAGAGGGAGGGGCCGAGACCCAGTACTTC. Residues: CASSVEGGAETQYF.

The rearrangement links TRBV27 to TRBJ2-5; the D is unclear. Trimming removed 4 bases from V and 3 bases from J, with 15 bases in between. The CDR3 is made up of 15 amino acids. Germline CDR1 is MNHEY and CDR2 is SMNVEV (reference sequence). The CDR3 DNA is TGTGCCAGCAGTTCTCTTGGTGGCAGCGAAGAGACCCAGTACTTC. Protein product: CASSSLGGSEETQYF.

This chain connects TRBV24-1 to TRBJ1-5; 7 bases are a match to TRBD1. The CDR3 sequence is 15 residues long. CDR1 and CDR2 from the germline V gene are KGHDR and SFDVKD. Losses at the gene ends were 2 bases for V and 5 bases for J; bases not matched to a gene: 5. As DNA, the CDR3 is TGTGCCACCAGTGATTCCCAGGGGGGCTATCAGCCCCAGCATTTT. Translated, it gives CATSDSQGGYQPQHF.

CDR3 in DNA: TGTGCCAGCAGCTTGCGGGTAGCGGGGGCAAGCACAGATACGCAGTATTTT. Amino acids: CASSLRVAGASTDTQYF. The gene calls are TRBV5-4 and TRBJ2-3, with 9 bases lining up with TRBD2. The CDR3 length is 17 residues. CDR1 is SGHNT and CDR2 is YYREEE in the germline V gene (reference sequence). V dropped 1 base and J dropped 0; count of bases not matched to a gene: 6.

The rearrangement links TRBV2 to TRBJ1-2; the D is unclear. Trimming stripped 1 base from V and 7 bases from J, with 7 bases between. The CDR3 runs to 12 residues. The germline V gene has CDR1 SNHLY and CDR2 FYNNEI. In nucleotides, the CDR3 is TGTGCCAGCAGTGAAGATTCGGGTGGCTACACCTTC. It translates to CASSEDSGGYTF.

This chain joins TRBV6-4 and TRBJ2-7; 7 positions match TRBD2. Germline V gene sequence: CDR1 MRHNA, CDR2 SNTAGT. V gave up 6 bases and J gave up 2 bases; unmatched junction bases: 7. This CDR3 contains 14 residues. CDR3: CASSQRLAAYEQYV. Here the CDR3 DNA reads TGTGCCAGCAGCCAGCGACTAGCCGCCTACGAGCAGTACGTC.

The chain links TRBV19 to TRBJ2-6; the D gene is possibly TRBD1 (5 bases). V was cut by 4 bases and J by 1 base, with 14 bases left in between. This CDR3 spans 17 amino acids. Germline V gene lookup returns CDR1 LNHDA and CDR2 SQIVND (reference sequence). CDR3 DNA: TGTGCCAGTAGTAGTCCGACAGTTCTTTCTGGGGCCAACGTCCTGACTTTC. Amino acid sequence: CASSSPTVLSGANVLTF.

This clone was detected only a few times. The rearrangement links TRBV9 to TRBJ1-5; no reliable D call. Trimming removed 3 bases at V and 4 bases at J, with 8 bases between. The germline V gene encodes CDR1 SGDLS and CDR2 YYNGEE. The CDR3 spans 13 residues. The CDR3 region is CASSEHSNQPQHF. The CDR3 DNA reads TGTGCCAGCAGCGAACACAGTAATCAGCCCCAGCATTTT.

This rearrangement joins TRBV3-1 (or the pseudogene TRBV3-2) to TRBJ1-2; D is uncertain. The CDR3 has 14 residues. Trimming left V 4 bases short and J 0 bases short, with 9 bases between. Germline V lookup: CDR1 LGHDT, CDR2 YNNKEL (reference sequence). This chain's CDR3 is CASSLGATNYGYTF. CDR3 nucleotide sequence: TGTGCCAGCAGCCTCGGAGCCACTAACTATGGCTACACCTTC.

The gene calls are TRBV5-4 and TRBJ2-7; 8 bases map to TRBD2. V gave up 1 base and J gave up 7 bases; unmatched junction bases: 13. Germline CDR1 is SGHNT and CDR2 is YYREEE (reference sequence). CDR3 size: 16 residues. The CDR3 DNA reads as TGTGCCAGCAGCTTGAGACCCCTAGCGGGCGTTGTAGAGCAGTACTTC. Amino acids: CASSLRPLAGVVEQYF.

The chain combines TRBV5-1 with TRBJ1-1; TRBD1 might be the D (6 bases). V lost 2 bases and J lost 5, with 13 bases in between. Per germline, CDR1 SGHRS and CDR2 YFSETQ. CDR3 length: 14 amino acids. The CDR3 DNA sequence: TGCGCCAGCAGCTTTACAGGGTTTTCTACTGAAGCTTTCTTT. Protein product: CASSFTGFSTEAFF. Supplemented by reference TRBV5-1 and TRBJ1-1, the full variable domain reads KAGVTQTPRYLIKTRGQQVTLSCSPISGHRSVSWYQQTPGQGLQFLFEYFSETQRNKGNFPGRFSGRQFSNSRSEMNVSTLELGDSALYLCASSFTGFSTEAFFGQGTRLTVV.

The chain carries TRBV6-5 and TRBJ2-7; 7 nucleotides match TRBD2. Germline CDR1 and CDR2: MNHEY and SVGAGI. After removal of 6 bases from V and 0 bases from J, the junction contained 8 bases not matched to a gene. The CDR3 consists of 15 residues. CDR3 DNA sequence: TGTGCCAGCAGCTCCGGGACTACAAGCTCCTACGAGCAGTACGTC. This encodes CASSSGTTSSYEQYV.

V and J are TRBV27 and TRBJ2-1; 10 nucleotides line up with TRBD2. From germline, CDR1 is MNHEY and CDR2 SMNVEV (reference sequence). The CDR3 has 16 residues. Trimming took 6 bases from V and 9 from J; bases not matched to a gene: 14. The CDR3 region has the DNA TGTGCCAGCAGCGCGAACGAGCGGGGGGGCCTTAGTGAGCAGTTCTTC. This gives the protein CASSANERGGLSEQFF.